Shown below are 19 T cell receptor beta chains from a single sample sequenced in a study of T cell repertoires in cytomegalovirus infection. In TCRdb, the reads were re-called with MiXCR into one record per CDR3 protein. The table has 450,000 to 550,000 distinct CDR3 sequences, more than 15% seen once; the top ten hold under 30%. Material for sequencing was CD8+ T cells from PBMCs. The source of these receptors is a human donor in good health (CMV status not recorded). Some clones in this sample may be carry-over from other donors' samples.

This clonotype was detected ten times or more. V gene TRBV7-6 combines with J gene TRBJ1-1; a weak D match, TRBD1 (5 bases). The CDR3 has 15 amino acids. Germline V lookup: CDR1 SGHVS, CDR2 FNYEAQ. The V and J ends lost 2 bases and 3 bases respectively, with 13 bases between them. The CDR3 sequence is CASSLWGGGDTEAFF. CDR3 coding DNA: TGTGCCAGCAGCTTATGGGGGGGGGGAGACACTGAAGCTTTCTTT. The whole variable domain, filled in from reference TRBV7-6 and TRBJ1-1, reads GAGVSQSPRYKVTKRGQDVALRCDPISGHVSLYWYRQALGQGPEFLTYFNYEAQQDKSGLPNDRFSAERPEGSISTLTIQRTEQRDSAMYRCASSLWGGGDTEAFFGQGTRLTVV.

This clonotype came up a few times. The chain carries TRBV29-1 and TRBJ2-1, with D hard to call. The CDR3 covers 12 residues. CDR1 is SQVTM, CDR2 ANQGSEA, per germline. V was pared by 1 base and J by 4 bases, with 5 bases between. CDR3 bases: TGCAGCGTTGAAGCAGTTTACAATGAGCAGTTCTTC. Protein: CSVEAVYNEQFF.

J is TRBJ1-2 and V is TRBV29-1; D is perhaps TRBD1 (5 bases). Germline assignment: CDR1 SQVTM and CDR2 ANQGSEA. The CDR3 extends over 13 amino acids. With 4 bases removed from V and 5 bases from J, the gap between germline ends came to 14 bases. The CDR3 nucleotides are TGCAGCGTTGTCGCAGGGCGTCCATATGGCTACACCTTC. Its translation: CSVVAGRPYGYTF.

This clonotype was seen more than once but under ten times. The genes are TRBV7-9 and TRBJ1-6, with D unresolved. Germline V gene lookup returns CDR1 SEHNR and CDR2 FQNEAQ (reference sequence). V lost 2 bases to trimming and J lost 7 bases, with 15 bases between them. This CDR3 has 16 amino acids. The CDR3 coding sequence is TGTGCCAGCAGCTTATTCCCGGACGGAGCGAATTCACCCCTCCACTTT. Amino acid sequence: CASSLFPDGANSPLHF.

The chain is built from TRBV20-1 and TRBJ2-7; the match to TRBD2 covers 14 bases. In germline, CDR1 is DFQATT, CDR2 SNEGSKA (reference sequence). The CDR3 loop spans 17 amino acids. V dropped 4 bases and J dropped 4; count of bases not matched to a gene: 12. The CDR3 loop reads CSAKGLAGDFLGYEQYF. For the CDR3, the DNA is TGCAGTGCTAAGGGACTAGCGGGAGATTTTCTGGGGTACGAGCAGTACTTC.

A word on this clonotype: Possible read error: a much larger clone is one base away. The CDR3 ends on some other residue instead of the conserved phenylalanine or tryptophan, so this is likely a read error. CDR3 sequence reads: CASSLSRTGYYEQYS. CDR3 DNA: TGTGCCAGCAGTTTATCCCGGACAGGCTACTACGAGCAGTACTCC. The chain recombines TRBV27 with TRBJ2-7; 7 bases agree with TRBD1. Unmatched junction bases numbered 5, after V lost 0 bases and J lost 3 bases. Germline V gene lookup returns CDR1 MNHEY and CDR2 SMNVEV (reference sequence). The CDR3 is made up of 15 amino acids.

This clonotype was seen more than once but under ten times. This chain joins TRBV9 and TRBJ2-7, with 8 bases fitting TRBD1. Per the germline V gene, CDR1 is SGDLS and CDR2 is YYNGEE. The trim removed 4 bases at V and 3 bases at J, leaving 9 bases unmatched. This CDR3 has 15 residues. In DNA form, the CDR3 reads TGTGCCAGCAGCCCCTTTGACAGGGGCAGCTACGAGCAGTACTTC. This gives the protein CASSPFDRGSYEQYF. The complete variable domain, with remaining parts taken from reference TRBV9 and TRBJ2-7, reads DSGVTQTPKHLITATGQRVTLRCSPRSGDLSVYWYQQSLDQGLQFLIQYYNGEERAKGNILERFSAQQFPDLHSELNLSSLELGDSALYFCASSPFDRGSYEQYFGPGTRLTVT.

Ten or more counts support this clonotype. The rearrangement joins TRBV7-8 to TRBJ2-3, with TRBD2 matching 8 bases. This CDR3 region has 16 residues. Looked up from germline, CDR1 is SGHVS and CDR2 is FQNEAQ. Trimming cost V 5 bases and J 2 bases; bases outside gene matches: 9. CDR3: CASSTMASGYTDTQYF. The CDR3 DNA follows: TGTGCCAGCAGCACCATGGCTAGCGGGTACACAGATACGCAGTATTTT.

At least ten counts were recorded for this clonotype. The chain uses TRBV7-9 and TRBJ1-5; D is unresolved. The CDR3 extends over 14 amino acids. The germline CDR1 and CDR2 sequences are SEHNR and FQNEAQ (reference sequence). Trimming removed 5 bases from V and 4 bases from J, with 12 bases in between. CDR3 bases: TGTGCCAGCAGCCCACTCCAGGAAAATCAGCCCCAGCATTTT. Residues: CASSPLQENQPQHF.

This clonotype has ten or more counts. The V call is TRBV12-3 or TRBV12-4, the J call TRBJ1-2; D perhaps matches TRBD1 (6 bases). CDR3 length equals 14 residues. V shed 5 bases and J shed 3 bases, with 13 bases lying between them. CDR3 sequence reads: CASSPQGRYYGYTF. The CDR3 DNA follows: TGTGCCAGCAGTCCACAGGGAAGATACTATGGCTACACCTTC.

This clonotype was counted ten times or more. The chain has TRBV4-1 and TRBJ1-2; D is perhaps TRBD1 (5 bases). This CDR3 is built from 16 residues. With 4 bases removed from V and 1 base from J, the gap between germline ends came to 16 bases. Germline CDR1 MGHRA, CDR2 YSYEKL. This CDR3 reads CASSPRDGSLNYGYTF. CDR3 coding DNA: TGCGCCAGCAGCCCCCGGGACGGCTCACTTAACTATGGCTACACCTTC.

This chain joins TRBV28 and TRBJ1-5, with D hard to call. V lost 5 bases to trimming and J lost 11 bases, with 22 bases between them. The CDR3 runs 15 residues. Germline values: CDR1 MDHEN, CDR2 SYDVKM. For the CDR3, the DNA is TGTGCCAGCAGTCCCATCAGTGGGTGCGGCTTATCCCAGCATTTT. Protein: CASSPISGCGLSQHF.

This clonotype has only a few counts. The gene calls are TRBV19 and TRBJ1-1, with a tentative D call TRBD1 (6 bases). The CDR3 has 12 residues. Germline V lookup: CDR1 LNHDA, CDR2 SQIVND (reference sequence). CDR3 in amino acids: CATGIGNTEAFF. In DNA form, the CDR3 reads TGTGCAACAGGGATAGGGAACACTGAAGCTTTCTTT.

This clonotype was counted at least ten times. The chain joins TRBV28 to TRBJ2-3; TRBD2 matches at 8 bases. V dropped 2 bases and J dropped 4; count of bases not matched to a gene: 17. Germline CDR1 is MDHEN and CDR2 is SYDVKM. The CDR3 extends over 19 amino acids. The CDR3 DNA is TGTGCCAGCAGTTTACCTCCGGGAGAAGCGGGAGAAGCCCCAGATACGCAGTATTTT. This encodes CASSLPPGEAGEAPDTQYF.

This clonotype was found many times. The chain combines TRBV7-2 with TRBJ2-7, with D hard to call. The V and J ends lost 7 bases and 2 bases respectively, with 27 bases between them. CDR1 SGHTA and CDR2 FQGNSA come from the germline V gene. CDR3 length equals 18 residues. In DNA form, the CDR3 reads TGTGCCAGCACCCGTCGGACCGCAACCAAGAGATTAACCTACGAGCAGTACTTC. Translation gives CASTRRTATKRLTYEQYF.

The J gene is TRBJ2-1, the V gene TRBV11-3; TRBD2 is a possible D gene (6 bases). The V gene's germline CDR1 is SGHNT and CDR2 YENEEA. The CDR3 totals 13 residues. With 1 base removed from V and 10 bases from J, the gap between germline ends came to 11 bases. The CDR3: CASSLGGLREQFF. CDR3 DNA: TGTGCCAGCAGCTTAGGGGGACTTAGAGAGCAGTTCTTC.

This clonotype was seen ten or more times. This chain joins TRBV12-3 or TRBV12-4 and TRBJ2-4, with D maybe TRBD2 (5 bases). The CDR3 is 17 amino acids. V lost 5 bases to trimming and J lost 2 bases, with 19 bases between them. The CDR3 DNA reads TGTGCCAGCAGTATGCCAGACTTACCCGGGACCAAAAACATTCAGTACTTC. This encodes CASSMPDLPGTKNIQYF.

The chain has TRBV9 and TRBJ2-3; 8 bases align to TRBD2. J gave up 2 bases and V 0 bases, and 5 bases lay outside the gene matches. The CDR3 is made up of 16 amino acids. Germline CDR1 SGDLS, CDR2 YYNGEE. CDR3 in amino acids: CASSVVGLANTDTQYF. The CDR3 DNA reads as TGTGCCAGCAGCGTAGTCGGACTAGCAAACACAGATACGCAGTATTTT.

This clonotype was counted many times. This sequence joins TRBV28 and TRBJ2-5; maybe TRBD2 (7 bases). The CDR3 runs 16 residues. Germline assignment: CDR1 MDHEN and CDR2 SYDVKM. V was clipped by 0 bases and J by 2 bases, with 13 bases between them. CDR3 residues: CASSLWLRGGQETQYF. DNA for the CDR3: TGTGCCAGCAGTTTATGGCTCAGGGGAGGGCAAGAGACCCAGTACTTC.